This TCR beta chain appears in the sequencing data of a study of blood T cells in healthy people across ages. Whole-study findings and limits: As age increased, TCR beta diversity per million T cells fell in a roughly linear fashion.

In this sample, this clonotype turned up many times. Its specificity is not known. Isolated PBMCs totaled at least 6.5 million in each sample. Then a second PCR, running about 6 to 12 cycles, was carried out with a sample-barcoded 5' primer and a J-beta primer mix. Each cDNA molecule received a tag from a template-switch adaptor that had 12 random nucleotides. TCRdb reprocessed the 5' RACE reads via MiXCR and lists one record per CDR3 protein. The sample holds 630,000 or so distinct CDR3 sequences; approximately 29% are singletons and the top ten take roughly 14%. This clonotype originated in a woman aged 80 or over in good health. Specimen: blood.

CDR3 amino acids: CASSESFDQPQHF. The CDR3 nucleotides read TGTGCCAGCAGTGAATCCTTCGATCAGCCCCAGCATTTT. The chain joins TRBV6-1 to TRBJ1-5; D call uncertain. CDR1 and CDR2 from the germline V gene are MNHNS and SASEGT. This CDR3 is 13 amino acids long. V shed 2 bases and J shed 5 bases, with 7 bases lying between them.